This TCR beta chain was obtained from a study of blood T cell repertoires in COVID-19. This CDR3 spans 14 amino acids. The germline V gene has CDR1 MNHEY and CDR2 SVGEGT. V gave up 2 bases and J gave up 5 bases; unmatched junction bases: 6. Study processing details: Amplifying reference gene primers gave estimates of nucleated cell counts. The repertoire was sequenced with immunoSEQ multiplex PCR; TCRdb's copy has only in-frame clones and lacks some. V and J calls and clone size are given by that table; D and trimming were obtained from the DNA. The sample holds about 200,000 clones, more than 75% seen once.

The sequenced sample consisted of peripheral blood. The gene calls are TRBV6-2 or TRBV6-3 and TRBJ2-7, with TRBD1 matching over 7 bases. The sequence was obtained from a man aged 35 to 55 with active or convalescent COVID-19. The CDR3 reads CASSYDRESHEQYF. CDR3 coding DNA: TGTGCCAGCAGTTACGACAGGGAATCCCACGAGCAGTACTTC.